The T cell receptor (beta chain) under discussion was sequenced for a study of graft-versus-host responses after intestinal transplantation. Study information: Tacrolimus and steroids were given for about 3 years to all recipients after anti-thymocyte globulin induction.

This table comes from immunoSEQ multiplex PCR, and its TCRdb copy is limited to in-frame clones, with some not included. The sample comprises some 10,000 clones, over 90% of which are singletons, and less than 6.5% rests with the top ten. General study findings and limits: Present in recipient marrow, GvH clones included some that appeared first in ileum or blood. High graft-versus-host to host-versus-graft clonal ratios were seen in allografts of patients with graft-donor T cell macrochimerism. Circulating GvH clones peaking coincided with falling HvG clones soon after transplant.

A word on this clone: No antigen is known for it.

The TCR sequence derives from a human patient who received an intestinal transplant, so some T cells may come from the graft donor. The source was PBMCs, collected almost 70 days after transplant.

The CDR3 DNA is TGTGCCAGCAGCGCCGGGACTGGGAACTACGAGCAGTACTTC. Amino acid sequence: CASSAGTGNYEQYF. The chain combines TRBV6-5 with TRBJ2-7; D is possibly TRBD2 (6 bases). Between the trimmed V and J ends, which lost 6 bases and 3 bases, there was a span of 15 bases. CDR1 is MNHEY and CDR2 is SVGAGI in the germline V gene. This CDR3 is 14 amino acids long.